This TCR beta chain is from a study of T cell changes during pregnancy in multiple sclerosis. V shed 5 bases and J 5 bases; nucleotides not matched to a gene: 10. The CDR3 has 15 residues. Per germline, CDR1 SGHNT and CDR2 YYREEE (reference sequence). The repertoire was sequenced with immunoSEQ multiplex PCR; TCRdb's copy has only in-frame clones and lacks some. The table includes some 56,000 clones, 92% detected once. The chain couples TRBV5-4 to TRBJ2-3, with TRBD2 matching 8 bases. The sequence came from a female donor in good health, enrolled as a control in a pregnancy study. Sequences were derived from peripheral blood, sampled in the third trimester of pregnancy. The CDR3 DNA reads TGTGCCAGCAGTAACCGACTAGCGATGGGAGATACGCAGTATTTT. This codes for CASSNRLAMGDTQYF.